The rows below give T cell receptor beta chains drawn from one sample of a study of vaccination effects on CD4 cells after COVID-19. Profiling relied on immunoSEQ multiplex PCR, and the TCRdb table lists in-frame clones only, not all of them. The table lists about 26,000 clones, more than 75% of them singletons. These receptors have no identified antigens. Specimen: CD4+ T cells from PBMCs cultured with HCoV-NL63 spike peptides, collected before COVID-19 vaccination. Receptor source: a human donor who had a prior SARS-CoV-2 infection. Each CDR3 is given with its conserved first and last residue. A D gene is named only where the DNA matches it firmly. Size values are once, few and many counts, or a class for expanded clones, and some rows have none.

>TRBJ1-2|NA|TRBV6-5|once
CASSYSGDADYGYTF
TGTGCCAGCAGTTACTCGGGGGACGCTGACTATGGCTACACCTTC
>TRBJ2-7|NA|TRBV2|NA
CASSEADSEQYF
TGTGCCAGCAGTGAGGCGGACAGCGAGCAGTACTTC
>TRBJ2-7|NA|TRBV18|NA
CASSPPQFGDSYEQYF
TGTGCCAGCTCACCCCCCCAGTTCGGGGACTCCTACGAGCAGTACTTC
>TRBJ2-2|NA|TRBV2|NA
CASSGLNIANTGELFF
TGTGCCAGCAGTGGCCTCAACATCGCTAACACCGGGGAGCTGTTTTTT
>TRBJ1-2|NA|TRBV20-1|few
CKLGRDYGYTF
TGCAAGCTCGGGCGGGACTATGGCTACACCTTC
>TRBJ2-6|NA|TRBV15|NA
CATSRDGPLAEGSGANVLTF
TGTGCCACCAGCAGAGATGGGCCTCTTGCGGAAGGCTCTGGGGCCAACGTCCTGACTTTC
>TRBJ1-1|NA|TRBV19|NA
CASSIVRGDTEAFF
TGTGCCAGTAGTATAGTTAGGGGGGACACTGAAGCTTTCTTT
>TRBJ2-7|NA|TRBV5-8|few
CASSHEFGTDYEQYF
TGTGCCAGCAGTCACGAATTTGGAACAGACTACGAGCAGTACTTC
>TRBJ2-7|TRBD2|TRBV7-8|NA
CASSLGLAGGLGYF
TGTGCCAGCAGCTTAGGTCTAGCGGGAGGGCTTGGGTACTTC
>TRBJ2-7|NA|TRBV28|NA
CASSRGNNYEQYF
TGTGCCAGCAGTCGGGGAAACAACTACGAGCAGTACTTC
>TRBJ1-3|TRBD1|TRBV6-6|NA
CASRQGNSGNTIYF
TGTGCCAGCAGACAGGGGAACTCTGGAAACACCATATATTTT
>TRBJ1-2|NA|TRBV7-9|NA
CASSPFGYGYTF
TGTGCCAGCAGCCCGTTTGGCTATGGCTACACCTTC
>TRBJ1-1|NA|TRBV2|NA
CASDRGGAVSEAFF
TGTGCCAGCGATCGGGGGGGCGCAGTGTCTGAAGCTTTCTTT
>TRBJ1-6|TRBD1|TRBV5-1|NA
CASSVRQGERSPLHF
TGCGCCAGCAGCGTAAGGCAGGGGGAACGTTCACCCCTCCACTTT
>TRBJ2-7|NA|TRBV7-9|NA
CASSLVSSTYEQYF
TGTGCCAGCAGCTTAGTGTCCAGTACCTACGAGCAGTACTTC
>TRBJ2-7|TRBD2|TRBV5-1|NA
CASSLGVGGSSYEQYF
TGCGCCAGCAGCTTGGGGGTCGGGGGGAGCTCCTACGAGCAGTACTTC
>TRBJ1-2|NA|TRBV18|NA
CASSFAAGDNYGYTF
TGTGCCAGCTCATTTGCCGCGGGGGATAACTATGGCTACACCTTC
>TRBJ1-1|NA|TRBV11-2|NA
CASSLFGRGDTEAFF
TGTGCCAGCAGCTTATTCGGCAGGGGAGATACTGAAGCTTTCTTT
>TRBJ2-1|TRBD2|TRBV7-2|NA
CASRRPTSGSNEQFF
TGTGCCAGCAGACGACCTACTAGCGGGAGCAATGAGCAGTTCTTC
>TRBJ2-7|TRBD2|TRBV10-3|NA
CAISPGTSGRYEQYF
TGTGCCATCAGTCCCGGGACTAGCGGGAGATACGAGCAGTACTTC
>TRBJ2-3|NA|TRBV4-1|NA
CASSQETVGIGADTQYF
TGCGCCAGCAGCCAAGAGACGGTGGGGATAGGGGCAGATACGCAGTATTTT
>TRBJ2-3|TRBD2|TRBV14|NA
CASSQVVPGLAGAIGTQYF
TGTGCCAGCAGCCAAGTAGTTCCGGGACTAGCGGGGGCTATTGGTACGCAGTATTTT
>TRBJ1-1|NA|TRBV3-1/TRBV3-2|NA
CASSPRRGDTEAFF
TGTGCCAGCAGCCCCCGGCGGGGGGACACTGAAGCTTTCTTT
>TRBJ2-7|NA|TRBV2|NA
CASSEYAGVYYEQYF
TGTGCCAGCAGTGAATATGCAGGGGTCTACTACGAGCAGTACTTC
>TRBJ2-3|NA|TRBV11-3|NA
CASSPRRGPDTQYF
TGTGCCAGCAGCCCCCGACGCGGCCCAGATACGCAGTATTTT
>TRBJ2-1|NA|TRBV6-5|NA
CASNPQGGPDEQFF
TGTGCCAGCAATCCTCAGGGGGGCCCCGATGAGCAGTTCTTC
>TRBJ2-2|TRBD2|TRBV4-2|few
CASSRLAGARNTGELFF
TGTGCCAGCAGTCGGCTAGCGGGGGCCCGGAACACCGGGGAGCTGTTTTTT
>TRBJ1-5|NA|TRBV20-1|NA
CSAIDRSLTWNQPQHF
TGCAGTGCTATTGACAGATCCCTTACGTGGAATCAGCCCCAGCATTTT
>TRBJ1-4|NA|TRBV4-3|NA
CASSLMNGNEKLFF
TGCGCCAGCAGCCTTATGAACGGGAATGAAAAACTGTTTTTT
>TRBJ1-6|NA|TRBV18|few
CASSPLTGNSPLHF
TGTGCCAGCTCACCACTGACTGGAAATTCACCCCTCCACTTT
>TRBJ1-2|NA|TRBV28|NA
CASRIGTATVGYTF
TGTGCCAGCAGGATCGGGACTGCAACTGTGGGCTACACCTTC
>TRBJ2-1|TRBD2|TRBV15|NA
CATSRDFGGGINEQFF
TGTGCCACCAGCAGAGATTTTGGCGGGGGAATCAATGAGCAGTTCTTC
>TRBJ1-4|NA|TRBV7-2|NA
CASSYRGPNEKLFF
TGTGCCAGCAGCTACCGGGGCCCTAATGAAAAACTGTTTTTT
>TRBJ2-1|TRBD2|TRBV9|NA
CASSAEERGTYNEQFF
TGTGCCAGCAGTGCGGAGGAGCGGGGGACCTACAATGAGCAGTTCTTC
>TRBJ1-4|TRBD1|TRBV4-1|NA
CASSQRLNKQGARTNEKLFF
TGCGCCAGCAGCCAACGCCTGAACAAACAGGGGGCTCGGACTAATGAAAAACTGTTTTTT
>TRBJ1-3|NA|TRBV29-1|NA
CSAQEAGNTIYF
TGCAGCGCCCAGGAGGCTGGAAACACCATATATTTT
>TRBJ1-1|NA|TRBV10-2|NA
CASSEGWTVNTEAFF
TGCGCCAGCAGTGAGGGTTGGACAGTGAACACTGAAGCTTTCTTT